Below, 8 T cell receptor beta chains from the same sample are listed, as sequenced in a study of blood T cell repertoires in COVID-19. The data were produced by immunoSEQ multiplex PCR, yet TCRdb's version contains in-frame clones alone and is incomplete. The repertoire includes around 300,000 clones, under 90% of them detected once, and about 1.7% sits in the top ten. The sample taken for sequencing was PBMCs or T cells enriched from blood (not recorded which). These receptors were collected from a woman aged 35 to 49 who had recovered from COVID-19.

This clone was observed once. The chain links TRBV6-1 to TRBJ1-6; D is undetermined. Trimming removed 0 bases from V and 7 bases from J, with 13 bases in between. Germline CDR1 reads MNHNS; CDR2 reads SASEGT. This CDR3 region has 16 residues. The CDR3 DNA reads TGTGCCAGCAGTGAAGCGAACGGAGTACTAAATTCACCCCTCCACTTT. Its translation: CASSEANGVLNSPLHF.

This chain uses TRBV6-6 with TRBJ2-2; the match to TRBD1 covers 8 bases. The CDR3 has 16 residues. Unmatched junction bases numbered 6, after V lost 0 bases and J lost 6 bases. Germline loops: CDR1 MNHNY, CDR2 SVGAGI (reference sequence). As DNA, the CDR3 is TGTGCCAGCAGTTACTCTGCAGGGGGCCTTTCCGGGGAGCTGTTTTTT. Encoded protein: CASSYSAGGLSGELFF.

V gene TRBV19 combines with J gene TRBJ1-2; 8 nucleotides agree with TRBD1. After removal of 4 bases from V and 3 bases from J, the junction contained 10 bases not matched to a gene. There are 16 residues in the CDR3. Germline-derived CDR1 and CDR2 are LNHDA and SQIVND (reference sequence). In DNA, the CDR3 is TGTGCCAGTAGTACATTAACCACACAGGGGGACTATGGCTACACCTTC. Encoded protein: CASSTLTTQGDYGYTF.

The chain has TRBV30 and TRBJ2-5; weak D call: TRBD2 (6 bases). Germline assignment: CDR1 GTSNPN and CDR2 SVGIG (reference sequence). The CDR3 loop spans 13 amino acids. Trimming pared 0 bases from V and 7 bases from J, leaving 12 bases between. This CDR3 reads CAWSVPAGGTQYF. The CDR3 coding sequence is TGTGCCTGGAGTGTACCTGCCGGGGGGACCCAGTACTTC.

The gene calls are TRBV19 and TRBJ1-5; no reliable D call. V gave up 5 bases and J gave up 1 base, with 12 bases separating them. Germline V gives CDR1 LNHDA, CDR2 SQIVND (reference sequence). This CDR3 is built from 15 residues. The CDR3 loop reads CASSAPAVSNQPQHF. The CDR3 coding sequence is TGTGCCAGTAGTGCCCCAGCGGTAAGCAATCAGCCCCAGCATTTT.

The J gene is TRBJ1-5, the V gene TRBV30; D possibly corresponds to TRBD1 (5 bases). Germline V CDR1 and CDR2: GTSNPN, SVGIG (reference sequence). Deletions cut 3 bases from V and 0 bases from J, with 9 bases between. This CDR3 is built from 14 residues. CDR3 protein: CAWSSGNSNQPQHF. In DNA form, the CDR3 reads TGTGCCTGGAGCTCAGGGAATAGCAATCAGCCCCAGCATTTT.

This sequence joins TRBV18 and TRBJ1-1, with 11 bases that match TRBD1. Losses at the gene ends were 4 bases for V and 3 bases for J; bases not matched to a gene: 7. This CDR3 has 16 residues. Germline lookup yields CDR1 KGHSH and CDR2 LQKENI. The CDR3 loop reads CASSLRTGGRYTEAFF. DNA for the CDR3: TGTGCCAGCTCACTAAGGACAGGGGGCCGGTACACTGAAGCTTTCTTT. Drawing the rest from reference TRBV18 and TRBJ1-1, the complete variable domain is NAGVMQNPRHLVRRRGQEARLRCSPMKGHSHVYWYRQLPEEGLKFMVYLQKENIIDESGMPKERFSAEFPKEGPSILRIQQVVRGDSAAYFCASSLRTGGRYTEAFFGQGTRLTVV.

The rearrangement uses TRBV5-1 and TRBJ1-1; D call uncertain. Germline V gene sequence: CDR1 SGHRS, CDR2 YFSETQ. Trimming shortened V by 4 bases and J by 4 bases, and 11 bases separated the two germline ends. This CDR3 comprises 13 residues. The CDR3 is CASSLEGSTEAFF. In DNA form, the CDR3 reads TGCGCCAGCAGCCTCGAGGGTAGCACTGAAGCTTTCTTT.